One and the same sample provided the 10 T cell receptor beta chains below, sequenced in a study of regulatory T cells in long-lasting Graves disease (dated by TCRdb to about 2021). Sample time point, as interpreted from the label and publication: newly diagnosed GD, antithyroid drugs for less than 3 months. For both TCR sequencing and RNA sequencing, RNA was extracted from PBMCs in TRIzol. The library relied on multiplex PCR. Sequencing took place on an Illumina HiSeq 4000. CDR3 regions were amplified by Arm-PCR with iRepertoire HTBI primers to construct TCR beta libraries. TCRdb reprocessed the public reads (quality trimming at Q25 with fastp, clone calling with MiXCR) and kept in-frame beta chains. A single entry per CDR3 protein holds the most common genes and DNA from its merged rows. The sample includes 500,000 or so distinct CDR3 sequences, with about 14% observed a single time. The ten largest make up roughly 15% of the sample.

The sample was also linked to a second study, of T cells in Graves' hyperthyroidism and ophthalmopathy.

Sequencing was performed on peripheral blood mononuclear cells (PBMCs), taken at new diagnosis, from a patient treated with antithyroid drugs. These receptors all stem from a woman between 50 and 59 years old with Graves disease. Donor details come from another sample of the same person, matched by shared clones.

The chain uses TRBV7-2 and TRBJ2-5, with 11 bases aligning to TRBD2. CDR1 and CDR2 from the germline V gene are SGHTA and FQGNSA. Trimming at V came to 6 bases and at J to 5 bases, leaving 2 bases not matched to a gene. This CDR3 has 13 residues. The CDR3 bases are TGTGCCAGCAGACGGACTAGCGGGGAGACCCAGTACTTC. Residues: CASRRTSGETQYF. The variable domain in full, completed from reference TRBV7-2 and TRBJ2-5, reads GAGVSQSPSNKVTEKGKDVELRCDPISGHTALYWYRQSLGQGLEFLIYFQGNSAPDKSGLPSDRFSAERTGGSVSTLTIQRTQQEDSAVYLCASRRTSGETQYFGPGTRLLVL.

The gene calls are TRBV4-1 and TRBJ2-1, with 9 bases that match TRBD2. CDR3 length: 16 residues. Germline loops: CDR1 MGHRA, CDR2 YSYEKL. V shed 0 bases and J 5 bases; nucleotides not matched to a gene: 5. The CDR3 bases are TGCGCCAGCAGCCAAGAGCCACTAGCGGGCCACAATGAGCAGTTCTTC. Its translation: CASSQEPLAGHNEQFF.

The sample holds a few counts of this clonotype. V and J are TRBV4-1 and TRBJ1-1; 7 nucleotides agree with TRBD1. Germline trimming cut 1 base from V and 1 base from J; bases unmatched to any gene: 6. The CDR3 contains 16 residues. The germline gives CDR1 MGHRA, CDR2 YSYEKL. The CDR3 here is CASSQGSGTENTEAFF. CDR3 in DNA: TGCGCCAGCAGCCAAGGATCCGGGACAGAGAACACTGAAGCTTTCTTT.

This clonotype showed up just a few times. The chain links TRBV2 to TRBJ1-3; D not certain. The V end was cut by 8 bases, the J end by 0 bases, with 8 bases between. The CDR3 contains 13 residues. In germline, CDR1 is SNHLY, CDR2 FYNNEI. DNA for the CDR3: TGTGCCAGCCATATGAACTCTGGAAACACCATATATTTT. Its translation: CASHMNSGNTIYF. The full variable domain, its missing parts supplied by reference TRBV2 and TRBJ1-3, is EPEVTQTPSHQVTQMGQEVILRCVPISNHLYFYWYRQILGQKVEFLVSFYNNEISEKSEIFDDQFSVERPDGSNFTLKIRSTKLEDSAMYFCASHMNSGNTIYFGEGSWLTVV.

In this sample, this clonotype turned up a few times. The chain employs TRBV5-5 and TRBJ2-7, with D hard to call. Looked up from germline, CDR1 is SGHKS and CDR2 is YYEKEE (reference sequence). This CDR3 spans 14 amino acids. The V end was cut by 0 bases, the J end by 5 bases, with 12 bases between. The CDR3 loop is CASSLEGWRNEQYF. The CDR3 DNA reads TGTGCCAGCAGCTTGGAGGGTTGGAGAAACGAGCAGTACTTC.

The V gene is TRBV4-1, the J gene TRBJ2-5, with 9 bases matching TRBD1. Trimming removed 0 bases from V and 4 bases from J; junction bases left unmatched: 3. The CDR3 is made up of 15 amino acids. Looked up from germline, CDR1 is MGHRA and CDR2 is YSYEKL. The CDR3 protein is CASSQEQGARETQYF. Written as DNA, the CDR3 is TGCGCCAGCAGCCAAGAACAGGGGGCTAGAGAGACCCAGTACTTC.

The chain couples TRBV19 to TRBJ2-3, with 9 bases aligning to TRBD2. This CDR3 comprises 18 residues. CDR1 and CDR2 from the germline V gene are LNHDA and SQIVND (reference sequence). Trimming took 4 bases from V and 2 from J; bases not matched to a gene: 13. The CDR3 region has the DNA TGTGCCAGTAGTAAGGGGTCTAGCGGGATTTCCTTCACAGATACGCAGTATTTT. It encodes CASSKGSSGISFTDTQYF.

V gene TRBV5-6 combines with J gene TRBJ2-6; D unresolved. Deletions cut 0 bases from V and 0 bases from J, with 10 bases between. The V gene's germline CDR1 is SGHDT and CDR2 YYEEEE. The CDR3 contains 17 residues. This CDR3 reads CASSLDVISSGANVLTF. The CDR3 DNA reads TGTGCCAGCAGCTTGGATGTCATCAGCTCTGGGGCCAACGTCCTGACTTTC.

This clonotype appeared many times. This chain links TRBV20-1 with TRBJ2-7; D might be TRBD1 (6 bases). The V end lost 6 bases, the J end lost 5 bases, and 23 bases lay between the germline ends. This CDR3 is 15 amino acids long. Germline assignment: CDR1 DFQATT and CDR2 SNEGSKA (reference sequence). CDR3 protein: CSANHPVRTADEQYF. DNA of the CDR3: TGCAGTGCCAACCACCCAGTCCGGACAGCGGACGAGCAGTACTTC.

This sequence joins TRBV20-1 and TRBJ2-1; D is perhaps TRBD2 (7 bases). V was shortened by 4 bases and J by 9 bases, with 22 bases between the two germline ends. Germline-derived CDR1 and CDR2 are DFQATT and SNEGSKA (reference sequence). There are 15 residues in the CDR3. The DNA of the CDR3 is TGCAGTGCTAAGAGGGGGGTGCTAGCGGCCGGTGAGCAGTTCTTC. Translating gives CSAKRGVLAAGEQFF.